A selection of T cell receptor beta chains follows, all from one sample in a study of T cell changes during pregnancy in multiple sclerosis. Sequencing used immunoSEQ multiplex PCR; TCRdb keeps in-frame clones, though not all of them. This table has tens of thousands of clones, roughly 92% appearing once. The sequences come from peripheral blood, collected after pregnancy. The origin of the receptors is a female donor with multiple sclerosis, enrolled in a pregnancy study. Each CDR3 is given with its conserved first and last residue. A D gene is named only where the DNA matches it firmly. Part of the rows lack a size; the others show once, few, many or a class for expanded clones.

J gene: TRBJ1-1
clone size: -
D gene: -
V gene: TRBV9
CDR3 protein: CASSVVLGITEAFF
CDR3 DNA: TGTGCCAGCAGCGTAGTACTAGGGATCACTGAAGCTTTCTTT

J gene: TRBJ1-3
clone size: -
D gene: -
V gene: TRBV30
CDR3 protein: CAWSVGARAGNTIYF
CDR3 DNA: TGTGCCTGGAGTGTTGGCGCCAGGGCTGGAAACACCATATATTTT

J gene: TRBJ2-1
clone size: -
D gene: -
V gene: TRBV28
CDR3 protein: CASSFGTYNEQFF
CDR3 DNA: TGTGCCAGCAGTTTCGGGACATACAATGAGCAGTTCTTC

J gene: TRBJ2-7
clone size: -
D gene: TRBD1
V gene: TRBV6-5
CDR3 protein: CASSYSPGQTYEQYF
CDR3 DNA: TGTGCCAGCAGTTACTCACCGGGACAGACCTACGAGCAGTACTTC

J gene: TRBJ1-1
clone size: few
D gene: -
V gene: TRBV7-9
CDR3 protein: CASSSQANTEAFF
CDR3 DNA: TGTGCCAGCAGTTCTCAGGCGAACACTGAAGCTTTCTTT

J gene: TRBJ2-1
clone size: -
D gene: -
V gene: TRBV7-7
CDR3 protein: CASSPTISYNEQFF
CDR3 DNA: TGTGCCAGCAGCCCCACTATCTCCTACAATGAGCAGTTCTTC

J gene: TRBJ1-5
clone size: -
D gene: -
V gene: TRBV30
CDR3 protein: CAWSGGGGNQPQHF
CDR3 DNA: TGTGCCTGGAGTGGGGGAGGGGGAAATCAGCCCCAGCATTTT

J gene: TRBJ2-7
clone size: -
D gene: TRBD1
V gene: TRBV30
CDR3 protein: CAWRNRGSYEQYF
CDR3 DNA: TGTGCCTGGAGGAACAGGGGGTCCTACGAGCAGTACTTC

J gene: TRBJ1-1
clone size: -
D gene: TRBD1
V gene: TRBV18
CDR3 protein: CASSPSGQAGTEAFF
CDR3 DNA: TGTGCCAGCTCACCCTCAGGACAGGCTGGCACTGAAGCTTTCTTT

J gene: TRBJ1-2
clone size: -
D gene: -
V gene: TRBV5-1
CDR3 protein: CASSHGTGFNGYTF
CDR3 DNA: TGCGCCAGCAGTCACGGAACAGGGTTCAATGGCTACACCTTC

J gene: TRBJ2-7
clone size: -
D gene: TRBD2
V gene: TRBV7-3
CDR3 protein: CASSLSGSSGVHEQYF
CDR3 DNA: TGTGCCAGCAGCTTAAGTGGGTCTAGCGGGGTTCACGAGCAGTACTTC

J gene: TRBJ1-1
clone size: -
D gene: -
V gene: TRBV7-2
CDR3 protein: CASSLPYRVGMVDTEAFF
CDR3 DNA: TGTGCCAGCAGCTTACCGTACAGGGTAGGTATGGTGGACACTGAAGCTTTCTTT

J gene: TRBJ2-1
clone size: -
D gene: -
V gene: TRBV29-1
CDR3 protein: CSVEERGYNEQFF
CDR3 DNA: TGCAGCGTTGAAGAGCGGGGATACAATGAGCAGTTCTTC

J gene: TRBJ2-3
clone size: -
D gene: -
V gene: TRBV5-4
CDR3 protein: CASSPKGGASTDTQYF
CDR3 DNA: TGTGCCAGCAGCCCCAAAGGGGGGGCAAGCACAGATACGCAGTATTTT

J gene: TRBJ2-1
clone size: -
D gene: -
V gene: TRBV5-1
CDR3 protein: CASSLGGHNEQFF
CDR3 DNA: TGCGCCAGCAGCTTGGGGGGCCACAATGAGCAGTTCTTC

J gene: TRBJ2-3
clone size: -
D gene: -
V gene: TRBV14
CDR3 protein: CASSQGVRASTDTQYF
CDR3 DNA: TGTGCCAGCAGCCAAGGGGTGCGGGCAAGCACAGATACGCAGTATTTT

J gene: TRBJ1-5
clone size: -
D gene: -
V gene: TRBV14
CDR3 protein: CASSPGGAVGQPQHF
CDR3 DNA: TGTGCCAGCAGCCCCGGGGGGGCGGTGGGTCAGCCCCAGCATTTT

J gene: TRBJ2-7
clone size: -
D gene: -
V gene: TRBV6-1
CDR3 protein: CASSEYVQGAYEQYF
CDR3 DNA: TGTGCCAGCAGTGAATACGTGCAGGGCGCCTACGAGCAGTACTTC

J gene: TRBJ2-3
clone size: -
D gene: TRBD2
V gene: TRBV10-3
CDR3 protein: CAISESAGLAGATSTDTQYF
CDR3 DNA: TGTGCCATCAGTGAGTCCGCGGGGCTAGCGGGAGCGACTAGCACAGATACGCAGTATTTT

J gene: TRBJ1-1
clone size: -
D gene: TRBD1
V gene: TRBV7-9
CDR3 protein: CASSQQGFVRNTEAFF
CDR3 DNA: TGTGCCAGCAGCCAACAGGGGTTCGTTAGGAACACTGAAGCTTTCTTT

J gene: TRBJ1-2
clone size: -
D gene: -
V gene: TRBV5-4
CDR3 protein: CASSVDSRYGYTF
CDR3 DNA: TGTGCCAGCAGCGTGGACAGCCGCTATGGCTACACCTTC

J gene: TRBJ2-7
clone size: -
D gene: -
V gene: TRBV11-1
CDR3 protein: CASSLRGTFYEQYF
CDR3 DNA: TGTGCCAGCAGCTTAAGGGGGACCTTCTACGAGCAGTACTTC

J gene: TRBJ2-1
clone size: -
D gene: -
V gene: TRBV7-2
CDR3 protein: CASRGGPYNEQFF
CDR3 DNA: TGTGCCAGCAGAGGGGGACCTTACAATGAGCAGTTCTTC

J gene: TRBJ1-2
clone size: -
D gene: TRBD1
V gene: TRBV7-2
CDR3 protein: CASSPIQGGRYGYTF
CDR3 DNA: TGTGCCAGCAGCCCGATACAGGGGGGGCGTTATGGCTACACCTTC

J gene: TRBJ2-7
clone size: -
D gene: -
V gene: TRBV18
CDR3 protein: CASSTEYRGGYGEQYF
CDR3 DNA: TGTGCCAGCTCGACAGAGTACAGGGGAGGATATGGCGAGCAGTACTTC

J gene: TRBJ2-7
clone size: -
D gene: -
V gene: TRBV4-3
CDR3 protein: CASSQGKGNRLNYEQYF
CDR3 DNA: TGCGCCAGCAGCCAAGGGAAAGGGAACAGGTTGAATTACGAGCAGTACTTC

J gene: TRBJ1-2
clone size: -
D gene: TRBD1
V gene: TRBV7-3
CDR3 protein: CASSAGQHGYTF
CDR3 DNA: TGTGCCAGCAGCGCGGGACAGCATGGCTACACCTTC

J gene: TRBJ2-7
clone size: -
D gene: TRBD2
V gene: TRBV30
CDR3 protein: CAWTGLAGYEQYF
CDR3 DNA: TGTGCCTGGACGGGACTAGCGGGTTACGAGCAGTACTTC

J gene: TRBJ2-7
clone size: -
D gene: TRBD1
V gene: TRBV4-1
CDR3 protein: CASSQSWGGTGTGIHEQYF
CDR3 DNA: TGCGCCAGCAGCCAATCATGGGGGGGGACCGGGACAGGGATCCACGAGCAGTACTTC

J gene: TRBJ2-1
clone size: -
D gene: -
V gene: TRBV2
CDR3 protein: CASSDTGLGYNEQFF
CDR3 DNA: TGTGCCAGCAGTGACACAGGGTTAGGATACAATGAGCAGTTCTTC

J gene: TRBJ1-5
clone size: -
D gene: TRBD1
V gene: TRBV19
CDR3 protein: CASSPKTGGFDQPQHF
CDR3 DNA: TGTGCCAGTAGTCCTAAGACAGGGGGCTTCGATCAGCCCCAGCATTTT

J gene: TRBJ1-1
clone size: -
D gene: TRBD1
V gene: TRBV5-6
CDR3 protein: CASLDRGGMNTEAFF
CDR3 DNA: TGTGCCAGCCTTGACAGGGGCGGGATGAACACTGAAGCTTTCTTT

J gene: TRBJ2-2
clone size: few
D gene: -
V gene: TRBV5-1
CDR3 protein: CASSLSTSNTGELFF
CDR3 DNA: TGCGCCAGCAGCTTGTCAACATCGAACACCGGGGAGCTGTTTTTT

J gene: TRBJ2-1
clone size: -
D gene: TRBD2
V gene: TRBV2
CDR3 protein: CATGGLAGVNEQFF
CDR3 DNA: TGTGCCACGGGGGGGCTAGCGGGAGTCAATGAGCAGTTCTTC

J gene: TRBJ1-2
clone size: few
D gene: TRBD1
V gene: TRBV5-8
CDR3 protein: CASSFAGTGRNFFF
CDR3 DNA: TGTGCCAGCAGCTTTGCCGGGACAGGGAGAAATTTTTTTTTC

J gene: TRBJ1-1
clone size: -
D gene: -
V gene: TRBV6-1
CDR3 protein: CASSESRGMNTEAFF
CDR3 DNA: TGTGCCAGCAGTGAATCTAGGGGCATGAACACTGAAGCTTTCTTT

J gene: TRBJ2-4
clone size: -
D gene: -
V gene: TRBV21-1
CDR3 protein: CASGPLGANIQYF
CDR3 DNA: TGTGCCAGCGGACCCCTGGGGGCAAACATTCAGTACTTC

J gene: TRBJ2-5
clone size: -
D gene: -
V gene: TRBV10-3
CDR3 protein: CAISYYSSQETQYF
CDR3 DNA: TGTGCCATCAGTTACTATTCATCCCAAGAGACCCAGTACTTC

J gene: TRBJ2-2
clone size: -
D gene: -
V gene: TRBV7-8
CDR3 protein: CASSGAGTAVTGELFF
CDR3 DNA: TGTGCCAGCAGCGGAGCCGGGACTGCTGTCACCGGGGAGCTGTTTTTT

J gene: TRBJ2-5
clone size: -
D gene: TRBD1
V gene: TRBV19
CDR3 protein: CASSKGQGKETQYF
CDR3 DNA: TGTGCCAGTAGTAAGGGACAGGGTAAAGAGACCCAGTACTTC

J gene: TRBJ1-2
clone size: -
D gene: -
V gene: TRBV2
CDR3 protein: CASSGGTGHGYTF
CDR3 DNA: TGTGCCAGCAGTGGAGGAACAGGCCATGGCTACACCTTC

J gene: TRBJ2-7
clone size: -
D gene: -
V gene: TRBV6-1
CDR3 protein: CASSESQAYEQYF
CDR3 DNA: TGTGCCAGCAGTGAATCCCAGGCCTACGAGCAGTACTTC

J gene: TRBJ1-2
clone size: -
D gene: -
V gene: TRBV19
CDR3 protein: CASTPPRSIYGYTF
CDR3 DNA: TGTGCCAGTACTCCTCCGAGGTCCATCTATGGCTACACCTTC

J gene: TRBJ2-5
clone size: -
D gene: -
V gene: TRBV5-1
CDR3 protein: CASSNTLTAETQYF
CDR3 DNA: TGCGCCAGCAGCAATACCCTGACAGCGGAGACCCAGTACTTC

J gene: TRBJ1-2
clone size: -
D gene: TRBD1
V gene: TRBV19
CDR3 protein: CASSNGQGGYGYTF
CDR3 DNA: TGTGCCAGTAGTAACGGACAGGGTGGATATGGCTACACCTTC

J gene: TRBJ1-2
clone size: -
D gene: -
V gene: TRBV27
CDR3 protein: CASSLSRGEVDYGYTF
CDR3 DNA: TGTGCCAGCAGTTTATCGAGAGGGGAGGTAGACTATGGCTACACCTTC

J gene: TRBJ1-5
clone size: once
D gene: TRBD1
V gene: TRBV5-1
CDR3 protein: CASSEGALNQPQHF
CDR3 DNA: TGCGCCAGCAGTGAGGGGGCATTAAATCAGCCCCAGCATTTT

J gene: TRBJ2-3
clone size: -
D gene: -
V gene: TRBV7-3
CDR3 protein: CASSLVGGPGDTQYF
CDR3 DNA: TGTGCCAGCAGCTTAGTGGGGGGGCCGGGAGATACGCAGTATTTT

J gene: TRBJ2-5
clone size: -
D gene: TRBD1
V gene: TRBV7-9
CDR3 protein: CASSRSGRGQETQYF
CDR3 DNA: TGTGCCAGCAGTCGGAGTGGCAGGGGGCAAGAGACCCAGTACTTC

J gene: TRBJ1-6
clone size: -
D gene: -
V gene: TRBV5-1
CDR3 protein: CASRGGDGVGDSPLHF
CDR3 DNA: TGCGCCAGCCGCGGGGGGGACGGGGTTGGTGATTCACCCCTCCACTTT

J gene: TRBJ1-1
clone size: -
D gene: -
V gene: TRBV18
CDR3 protein: CASSPPSNFGTEAFF
CDR3 DNA: TGTGCCAGCTCACCACCGAGCAACTTCGGCACTGAAGCTTTCTTT

J gene: TRBJ2-1
clone size: -
D gene: TRBD2
V gene: TRBV29-1
CDR3 protein: CSVLMGLAGDEQFF
CDR3 DNA: TGCAGCGTCCTTATGGGACTAGCGGGGGATGAGCAGTTCTTC

J gene: TRBJ2-7
clone size: -
D gene: TRBD1
V gene: TRBV7-9
CDR3 protein: CASSVDRVKNEQYF
CDR3 DNA: TGTGCCAGCAGCGTAGACAGGGTTAAGAACGAGCAGTACTTC

J gene: TRBJ1-6
clone size: -
D gene: -
V gene: TRBV5-4
CDR3 protein: CASSLLPGSSYNSPLHF
CDR3 DNA: TGTGCCAGCAGCTTGCTTCCTGGGAGCTCCTATAATTCACCCCTCCACTTT

J gene: TRBJ2-7
clone size: -
D gene: TRBD1
V gene: TRBV6-1
CDR3 protein: CASRQGAAYEQYF
CDR3 DNA: TGTGCCAGCAGGCAGGGGGCCGCCTACGAGCAGTACTTC

J gene: TRBJ2-2
clone size: once
D gene: TRBD1
V gene: TRBV14
CDR3 protein: CASSQGRGPRSGTGELFF
CDR3 DNA: TGTGCCAGCAGCCAGGGCAGGGGGCCGAGAAGTGGCACCGGGGAGCTGTTTTTT

J gene: TRBJ1-1
clone size: -
D gene: -
V gene: TRBV6-5
CDR3 protein: CASSYSGGVVNTEAFF
CDR3 DNA: TGTGCCAGCAGTTACTCCGGGGGAGTGGTGAACACTGAAGCTTTCTTT

J gene: TRBJ2-3
clone size: -
D gene: TRBD2
V gene: TRBV5-4
CDR3 protein: CASSHETSGSTDTQYF
CDR3 DNA: TGTGCCAGCAGCCATGAGACTAGCGGTAGCACAGATACGCAGTATTTT

J gene: TRBJ2-3
clone size: -
D gene: TRBD1
V gene: TRBV18
CDR3 protein: CASSSQPDRKDTQYF
CDR3 DNA: TGTGCCAGCTCATCCCAGCCGGACAGGAAAGATACGCAGTATTTT

J gene: TRBJ2-1
clone size: -
D gene: -
V gene: TRBV11-3
CDR3 protein: CASSLEAGSYNEQFF
CDR3 DNA: TGTGCCAGCAGCTTAGAGGCGGGATCCTACAATGAGCAGTTCTTC